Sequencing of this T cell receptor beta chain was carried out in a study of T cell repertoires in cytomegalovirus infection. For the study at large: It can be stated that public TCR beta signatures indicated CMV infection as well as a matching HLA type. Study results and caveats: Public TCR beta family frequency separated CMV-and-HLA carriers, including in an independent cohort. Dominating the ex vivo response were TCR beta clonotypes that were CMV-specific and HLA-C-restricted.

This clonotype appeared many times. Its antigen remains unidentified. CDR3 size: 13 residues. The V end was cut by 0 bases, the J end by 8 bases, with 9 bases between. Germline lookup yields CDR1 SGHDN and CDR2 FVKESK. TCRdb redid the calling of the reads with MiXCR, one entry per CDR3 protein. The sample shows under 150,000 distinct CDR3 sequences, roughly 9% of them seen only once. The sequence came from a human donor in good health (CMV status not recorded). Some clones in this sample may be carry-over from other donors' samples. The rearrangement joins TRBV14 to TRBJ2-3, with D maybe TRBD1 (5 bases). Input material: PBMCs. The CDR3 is CASSQDQGTTQYF. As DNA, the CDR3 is TGTGCCAGCAGCCAAGATCAGGGCACTACGCAGTATTTT.